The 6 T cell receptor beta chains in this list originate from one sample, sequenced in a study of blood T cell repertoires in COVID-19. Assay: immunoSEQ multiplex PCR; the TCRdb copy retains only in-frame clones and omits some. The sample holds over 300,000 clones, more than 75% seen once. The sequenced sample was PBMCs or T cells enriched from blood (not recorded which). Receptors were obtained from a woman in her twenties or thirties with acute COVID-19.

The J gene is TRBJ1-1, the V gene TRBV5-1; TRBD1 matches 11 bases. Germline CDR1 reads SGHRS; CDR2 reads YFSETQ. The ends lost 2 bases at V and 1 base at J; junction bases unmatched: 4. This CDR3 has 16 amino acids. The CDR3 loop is CASSLRTGGRNTEAFF. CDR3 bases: TGCGCCAGCAGCTTACGGACAGGGGGCAGGAACACTGAAGCTTTCTTT.

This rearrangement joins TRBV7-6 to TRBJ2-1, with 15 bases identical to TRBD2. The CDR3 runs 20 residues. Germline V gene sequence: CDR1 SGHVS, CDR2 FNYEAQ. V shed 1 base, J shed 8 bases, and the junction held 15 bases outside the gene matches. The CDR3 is CASSLVPGPRTSGGADEQFF. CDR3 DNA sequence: TGTGCCAGCAGCTTAGTTCCTGGGCCACGGACTAGCGGGGGGGCCGATGAGCAGTTCTTC.

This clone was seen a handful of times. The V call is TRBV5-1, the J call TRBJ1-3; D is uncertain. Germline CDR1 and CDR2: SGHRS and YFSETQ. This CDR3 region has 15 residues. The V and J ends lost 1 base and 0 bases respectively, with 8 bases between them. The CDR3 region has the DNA TGCGCCAGCAGCTTGATCCCGGGCTCTGGAAACACCATATATTTT. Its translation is CASSLIPGSGNTIYF.

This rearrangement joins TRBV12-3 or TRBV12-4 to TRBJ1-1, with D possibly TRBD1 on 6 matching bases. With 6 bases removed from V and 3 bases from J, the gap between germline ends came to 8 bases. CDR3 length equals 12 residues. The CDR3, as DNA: TGTGCCAGCAGCGCAGGGGACACTGAAGCTTTCTTT. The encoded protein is CASSAGDTEAFF.

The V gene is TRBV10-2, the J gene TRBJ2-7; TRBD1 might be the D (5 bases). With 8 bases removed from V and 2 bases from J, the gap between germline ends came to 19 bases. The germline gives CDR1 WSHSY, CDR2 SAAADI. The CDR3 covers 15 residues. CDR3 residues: CASVGSTGTTYEQYF. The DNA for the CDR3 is TGCGCCAGCGTGGGATCAACAGGTACCACCTACGAGCAGTACTTC.

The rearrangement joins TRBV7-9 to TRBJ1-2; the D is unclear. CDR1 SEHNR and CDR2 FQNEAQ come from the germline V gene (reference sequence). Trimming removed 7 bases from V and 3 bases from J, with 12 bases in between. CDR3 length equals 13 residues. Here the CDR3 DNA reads TGTGCCAGCACCAACCGGGAGGACTATGGCTACACCTTC. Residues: CASTNREDYGYTF.